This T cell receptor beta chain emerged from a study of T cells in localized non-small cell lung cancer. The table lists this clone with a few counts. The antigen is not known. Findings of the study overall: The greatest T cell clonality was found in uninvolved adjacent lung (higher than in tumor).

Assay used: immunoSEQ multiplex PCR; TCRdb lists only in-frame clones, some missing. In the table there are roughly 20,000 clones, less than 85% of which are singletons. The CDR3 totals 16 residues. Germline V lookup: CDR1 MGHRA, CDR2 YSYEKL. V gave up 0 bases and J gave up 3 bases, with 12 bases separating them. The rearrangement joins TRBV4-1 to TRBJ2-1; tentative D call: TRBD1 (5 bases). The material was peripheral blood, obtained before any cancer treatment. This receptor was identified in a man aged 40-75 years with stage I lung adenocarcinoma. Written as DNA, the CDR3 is TGCGCCAGCAGCCAAGAGGGGCGCAACCTCTACAATGAGCAGTTCTTC. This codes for CASSQEGRNLYNEQFF.